A single sample is the source of the 2 T cell receptor beta chains below, sequenced in a study of patients and donors after allogeneic stem cell transplantation. Each CDR3 protein is one row after TCRdb ran MiXCR on the RT-PCR reads. The sample lists some 92,000 distinct CDR3 sequences; around 48% were seen once. The sequenced sample was blood, either unsorted or a sorted T cell fraction (not recorded which). The receptor source for this set is a human donor who was either an allogeneic HSCT recipient or a stem cell or donor lymphocyte infusion donor (not recorded which). It is not recorded whose cells these are; they may come from a transplant donor.

CDR3: CASSLMWPRYEQYF. CDR3 DNA sequence: TGCGCCAGCAGCTTGATGTGGCCCCGATACGAGCAGTACTTC. The chain couples TRBV5-1 to TRBJ2-7; D call uncertain. V was cut by 1 base and J by 4 bases, with 12 bases left in between. The CDR3 totals 14 residues. Germline CDR1 reads SGHRS; CDR2 reads YFSETQ.

This clonotype was recorded a few times. The chain uses TRBV7-6 and TRBJ1-1; tentatively, D is TRBD1 (6 bases). Germline CDR1 SGHVS, CDR2 FNYEAQ. CDR3 size: 13 residues. Trimming took off 4 bases at V and 4 bases at J, with 10 bases between the two ends. The CDR3 DNA is TGTGCCAGCAGCTCCGGGACACCCACTGAAGCTTTCTTT. Translating gives CASSSGTPTEAFF.